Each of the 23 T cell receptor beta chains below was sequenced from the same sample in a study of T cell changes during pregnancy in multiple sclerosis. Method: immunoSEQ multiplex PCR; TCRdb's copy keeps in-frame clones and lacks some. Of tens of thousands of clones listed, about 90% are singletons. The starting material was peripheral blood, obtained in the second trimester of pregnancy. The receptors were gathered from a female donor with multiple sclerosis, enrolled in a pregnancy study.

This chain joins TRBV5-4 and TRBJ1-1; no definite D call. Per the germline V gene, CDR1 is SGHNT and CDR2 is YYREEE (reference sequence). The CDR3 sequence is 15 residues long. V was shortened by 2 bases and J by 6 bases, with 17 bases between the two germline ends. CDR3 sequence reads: CASSFWAAWIAEAFF. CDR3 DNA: TGTGCCAGCAGCTTCTGGGCAGCCTGGATCGCTGAAGCTTTCTTT. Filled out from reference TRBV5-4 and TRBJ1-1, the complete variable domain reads ETGVTQSPTHLIKTRGQQVTLRCSSQSGHNTVSWYQQALGQGPQFIFQYYREEENGRGNFPPRFSGLQFPNYSSELNVNALELDDSALYLCASSFWAAWIAEAFFGQGTRLTVV.

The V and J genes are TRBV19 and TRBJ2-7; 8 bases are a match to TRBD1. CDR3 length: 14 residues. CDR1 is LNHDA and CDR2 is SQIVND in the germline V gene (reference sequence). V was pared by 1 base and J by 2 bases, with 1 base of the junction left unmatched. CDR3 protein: CASSIGDRPYEQYF. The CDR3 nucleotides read TGTGCCAGTAGTATAGGGGACAGGCCCTACGAGCAGTACTTC.

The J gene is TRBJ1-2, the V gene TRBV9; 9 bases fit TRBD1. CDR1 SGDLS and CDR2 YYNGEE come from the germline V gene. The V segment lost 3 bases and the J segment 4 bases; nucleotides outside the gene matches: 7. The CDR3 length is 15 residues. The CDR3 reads CASSAGTGPSYGYTF. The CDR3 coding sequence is TGTGCCAGCAGCGCCGGGACAGGGCCATCCTATGGCTACACCTTC.

The DNA of the CDR3 is TGTGCCAGCAGCTTGAGCTCTTACTCCGCAGATACGCAGTATTTT. Protein: CASSLSSYSADTQYF. V gene TRBV11-1 combines with J gene TRBJ2-3, with D unclear. This CDR3 is 15 amino acids long. CDR1 and CDR2 (germline): SGHAT, FQDESV (reference sequence). Trimming removed 3 bases from V and 4 bases from J, with 14 bases in between.

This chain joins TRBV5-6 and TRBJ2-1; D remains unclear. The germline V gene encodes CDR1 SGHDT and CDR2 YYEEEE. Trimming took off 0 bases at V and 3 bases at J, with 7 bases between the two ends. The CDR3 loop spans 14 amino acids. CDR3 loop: CASSLVAVYNEQFF. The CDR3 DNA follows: TGTGCCAGCAGCTTGGTTGCAGTCTACAATGAGCAGTTCTTC.

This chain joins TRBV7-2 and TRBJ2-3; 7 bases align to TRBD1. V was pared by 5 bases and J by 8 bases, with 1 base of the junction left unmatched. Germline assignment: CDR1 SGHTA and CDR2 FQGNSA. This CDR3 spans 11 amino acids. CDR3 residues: CASSDRATQYF. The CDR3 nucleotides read TGTGCCAGCAGCGACAGGGCTACGCAGTATTTT.

CDR3 sequence (DNA): TGTGCCAGCAGGGACAGGGATGTCGAGCAGTACTTC. It translates to CASRDRDVEQYF. The gene calls are TRBV25-1 and TRBJ2-7, with TRBD1 matching 8 bases. The CDR3 consists of 12 residues. Unmatched junction bases numbered 4, after V lost 6 bases and J lost 6 bases. Germline lookup yields CDR1 MGHDK and CDR2 SYGVNS.

The CDR3 here is CASSYRQIQETQYF. For the CDR3, the DNA is TGTGCCAGCAGTTACCGTCAGATTCAAGAGACCCAGTACTTC. This chain links TRBV6-6 with TRBJ2-5; D is ambiguous. The germline gives CDR1 MNHNY, CDR2 SVGAGI (reference sequence). This CDR3 contains 14 residues. V was shortened by 2 bases and J by 2 bases, with 9 bases between the two germline ends.

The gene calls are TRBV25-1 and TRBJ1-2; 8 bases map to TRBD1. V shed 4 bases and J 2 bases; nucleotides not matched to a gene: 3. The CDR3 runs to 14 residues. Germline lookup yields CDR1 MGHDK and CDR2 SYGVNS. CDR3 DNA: TGTGCCAGCAGTGGGACAGGGTACAACTATGGCTACACCTTC. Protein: CASSGTGYNYGYTF.

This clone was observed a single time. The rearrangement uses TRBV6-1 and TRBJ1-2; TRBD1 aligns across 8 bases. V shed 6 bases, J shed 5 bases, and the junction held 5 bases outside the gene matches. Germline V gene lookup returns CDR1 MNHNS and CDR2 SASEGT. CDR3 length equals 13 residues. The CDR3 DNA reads TGTGCCAGCAGGCAACAGGGGGTTTATGGCTACACCTTC. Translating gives CASRQQGVYGYTF.

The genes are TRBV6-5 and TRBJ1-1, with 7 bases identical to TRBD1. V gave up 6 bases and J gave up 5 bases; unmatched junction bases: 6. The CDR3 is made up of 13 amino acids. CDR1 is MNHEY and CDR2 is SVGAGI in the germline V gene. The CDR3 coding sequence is TGTGCCAGCAGGCAGACAGGGTTTACTGAAGCTTTCTTT. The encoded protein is CASRQTGFTEAFF.

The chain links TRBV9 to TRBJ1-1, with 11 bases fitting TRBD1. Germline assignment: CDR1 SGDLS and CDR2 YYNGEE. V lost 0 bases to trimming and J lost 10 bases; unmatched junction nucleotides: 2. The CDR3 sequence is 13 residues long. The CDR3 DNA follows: TGTGCCAGCAGCGTAGGGGACAGGGGGGTAGCTTTCTTT. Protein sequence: CASSVGDRGVAFF.

CDR3: CASRTGTGASSGYTF. CDR3 nucleotide sequence: TGTGCCAGCAGGACCGGGACAGGGGCATCGAGTGGCTACACCTTC. The chain recombines TRBV2 with TRBJ1-2; 10 bases are a match to TRBD1. Germline V gene sequence: CDR1 SNHLY, CDR2 FYNNEI. This CDR3 comprises 15 residues. The ends lost 6 bases at V and 7 bases at J; junction bases unmatched: 11.

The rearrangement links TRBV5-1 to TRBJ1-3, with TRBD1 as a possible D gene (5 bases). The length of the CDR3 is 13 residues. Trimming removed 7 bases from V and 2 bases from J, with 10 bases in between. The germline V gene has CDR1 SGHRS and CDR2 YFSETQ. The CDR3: CASSGGTGNTIYF. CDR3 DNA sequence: TGCGCCAGCTCCGGGGGGACTGGAAACACCATATATTTT.

The CDR3 region has the DNA TGTGCCAGCAGCTCAGGACAGGGAATGGGAGAGACCCAGTACTTC. Translated, it gives CASSSGQGMGETQYF. The V call is TRBV11-3, the J call TRBJ2-5; the match to TRBD1 covers 8 bases. Losses at the gene ends were 4 bases for V and 4 bases for J; bases not matched to a gene: 8. This CDR3 is built from 15 residues. Germline V CDR1 and CDR2: SGHNT, YENEEA.

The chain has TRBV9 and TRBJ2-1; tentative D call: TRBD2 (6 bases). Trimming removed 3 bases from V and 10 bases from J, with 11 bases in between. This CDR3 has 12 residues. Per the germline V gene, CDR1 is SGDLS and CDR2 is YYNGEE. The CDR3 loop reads CASSATSREQFF. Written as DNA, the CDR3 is TGTGCCAGCAGCGCCACTAGCAGGGAGCAGTTCTTC.

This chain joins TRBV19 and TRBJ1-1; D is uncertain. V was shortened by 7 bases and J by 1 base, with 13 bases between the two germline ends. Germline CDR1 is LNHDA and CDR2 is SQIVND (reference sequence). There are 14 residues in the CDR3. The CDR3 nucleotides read TGTGCCAGTAACCGGGGTCGACCGAACACTGAAGCTTTCTTT. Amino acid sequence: CASNRGRPNTEAFF. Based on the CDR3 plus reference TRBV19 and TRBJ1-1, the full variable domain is DGGITQSPKYLFRKEGQNVTLSCEQNLNHDAMYWYRQDPGQGLRLIYYSQIVNDFQKGDIAEGYSVSREKKESFPLTVTSAQKNPTAFYLCASNRGRPNTEAFFGQGTRLTVV.

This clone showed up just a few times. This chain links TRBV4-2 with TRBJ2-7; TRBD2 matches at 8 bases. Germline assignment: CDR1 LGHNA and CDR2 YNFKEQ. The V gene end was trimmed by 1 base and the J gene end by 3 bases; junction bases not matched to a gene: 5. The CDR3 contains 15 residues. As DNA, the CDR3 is TGTGCCAGCAGCCAAGGAGGGACTAGGAGCTACGAGCAGTACTTC. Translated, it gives CASSQGGTRSYEQYF.

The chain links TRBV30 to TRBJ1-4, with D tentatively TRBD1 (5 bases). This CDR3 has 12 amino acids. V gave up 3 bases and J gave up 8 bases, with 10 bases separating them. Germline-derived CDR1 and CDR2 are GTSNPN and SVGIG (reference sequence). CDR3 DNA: TGTGCCTGGAGGGTCGCAGGGGAAAAACTGTTTTTT. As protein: CAWRVAGEKLFF.

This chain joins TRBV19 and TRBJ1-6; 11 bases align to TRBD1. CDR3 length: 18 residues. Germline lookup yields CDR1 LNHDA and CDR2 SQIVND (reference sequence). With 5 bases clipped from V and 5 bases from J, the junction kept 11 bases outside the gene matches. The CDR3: CASSPWTGGASDNSPLHF. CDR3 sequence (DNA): TGTGCCAGTAGTCCGTGGACAGGGGGCGCGTCCGATAATTCACCCCTCCACTTT. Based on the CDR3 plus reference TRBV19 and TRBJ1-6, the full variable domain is DGGITQSPKYLFRKEGQNVTLSCEQNLNHDAMYWYRQDPGQGLRLIYYSQIVNDFQKGDIAEGYSVSREKKESFPLTVTSAQKNPTAFYLCASSPWTGGASDNSPLHFGNGTRLTVT.

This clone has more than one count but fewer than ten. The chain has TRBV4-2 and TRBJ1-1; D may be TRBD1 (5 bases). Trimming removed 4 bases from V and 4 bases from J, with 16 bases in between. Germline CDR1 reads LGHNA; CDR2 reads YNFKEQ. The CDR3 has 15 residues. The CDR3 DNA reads TGTGCCAGCAGCCGGCCCCCTGGGGGGGGCACTGAAGCTTTCTTT. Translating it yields CASSRPPGGGTEAFF.

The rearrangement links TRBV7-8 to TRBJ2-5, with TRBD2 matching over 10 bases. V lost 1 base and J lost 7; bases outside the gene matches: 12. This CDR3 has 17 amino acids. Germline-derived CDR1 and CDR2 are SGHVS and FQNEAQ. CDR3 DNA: TGTGCCAGCAGCTTAGAAAGGAGCGGGGGGGCCGGATTGACCCAGTACTTC. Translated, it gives CASSLERSGGAGLTQYF.

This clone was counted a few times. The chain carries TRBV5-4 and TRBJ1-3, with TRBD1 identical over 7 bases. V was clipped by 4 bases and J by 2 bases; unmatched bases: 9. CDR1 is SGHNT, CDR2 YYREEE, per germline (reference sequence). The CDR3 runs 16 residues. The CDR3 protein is CASSVTGVLTGNTIYF. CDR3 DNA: TGTGCCAGCAGCGTTACAGGGGTGCTTACTGGAAACACCATATATTTT.